What follows describes a single TCR beta chain. What it recognizes is unknown. TCRdb's table, derived via immunoSEQ multiplex PCR, lists solely in-frame clones and lacks some. This table holds around 82,000 clones, more than 75% found once. The J segment lost 8 bases and the V segment lost 0 bases, leaving 4 bases of the junction unmatched. The CDR3 runs 16 residues. Germline CDR1 is MGHRA and CDR2 is YSYEKL. The data originate from a study of radiotherapy plus CTLA-4 blockade in lung cancer. Turning to the study itself: Among patients, about 17% showed objective responses, and 31% had disease control.

Lung cancer patients with chemo-refractory metastatic non-small-cell disease were given focal radiation plus CTLA-4 blockade with ipilimumab. Study-level points and caveats: Tumor-origin TCR clones grew in blood after radiotherapy plus ipilimumab.

This chain joins TRBV4-1 and TRBJ2-1; the match to TRBD2 covers 13 bases. The sequencing used peripheral blood, collected from a patient treated with radiotherapy plus ipilimumab. The TCR comes from a human donor with non-small cell lung cancer that progressed on radiotherapy plus ipilimumab. The CDR3 reads CASSQDRLAGGDEQFF. The DNA of the CDR3 is TGCGCCAGCAGCCAAGATCGACTAGCGGGGGGAGATGAGCAGTTCTTC.